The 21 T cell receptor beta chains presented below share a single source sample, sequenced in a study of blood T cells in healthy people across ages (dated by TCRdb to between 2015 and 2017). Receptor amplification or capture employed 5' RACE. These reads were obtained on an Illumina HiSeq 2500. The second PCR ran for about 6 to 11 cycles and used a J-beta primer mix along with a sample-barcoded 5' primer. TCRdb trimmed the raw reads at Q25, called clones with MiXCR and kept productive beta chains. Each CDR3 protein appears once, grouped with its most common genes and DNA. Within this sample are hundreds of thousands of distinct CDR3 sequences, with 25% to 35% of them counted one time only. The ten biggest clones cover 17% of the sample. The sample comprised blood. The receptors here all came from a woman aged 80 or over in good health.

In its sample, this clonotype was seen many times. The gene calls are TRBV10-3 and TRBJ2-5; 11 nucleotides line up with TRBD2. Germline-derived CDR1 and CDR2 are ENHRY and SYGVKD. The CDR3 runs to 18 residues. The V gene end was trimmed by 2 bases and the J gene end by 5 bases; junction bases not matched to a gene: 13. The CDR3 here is CAISEAGRGTSGLETQYF. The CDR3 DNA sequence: TGTGCCATCAGTGAGGCGGGTCGGGGGACTAGCGGACTGGAGACCCAGTACTTC.

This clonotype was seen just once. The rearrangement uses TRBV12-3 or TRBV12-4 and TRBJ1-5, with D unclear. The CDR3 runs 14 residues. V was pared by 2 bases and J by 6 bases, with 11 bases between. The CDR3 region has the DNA TGTGCCAGCAGTTTAAAGAGGGAGTGTCAGCCCCAGCATTTT. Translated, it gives CASSLKRECQPQHF.

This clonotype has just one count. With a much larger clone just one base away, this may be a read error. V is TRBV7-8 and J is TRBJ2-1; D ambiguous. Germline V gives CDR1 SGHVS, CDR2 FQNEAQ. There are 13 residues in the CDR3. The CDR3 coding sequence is TGTGCCAGCAGCTTATCCATGTCGGATGAGCGGTTCTTC. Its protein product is CASSLSMSDERFF. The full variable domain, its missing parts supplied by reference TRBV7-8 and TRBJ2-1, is GAGVSQSPRYKVAKRGQDVALRCDPISGHVSLFWYQQALGQGPEFLTYFQNEAQLDKSGLPSDRFFAERPEGSVSTLKIQRTQQEDSAVYLCASSLSMSDERFFGPGTRLTVL.

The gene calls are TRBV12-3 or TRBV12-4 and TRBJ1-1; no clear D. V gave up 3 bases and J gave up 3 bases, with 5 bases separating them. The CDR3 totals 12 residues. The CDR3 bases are TGTGCCAGCAGTTTTTCCTACACTGAAGCTTTCTTT. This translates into CASSFSYTEAFF.

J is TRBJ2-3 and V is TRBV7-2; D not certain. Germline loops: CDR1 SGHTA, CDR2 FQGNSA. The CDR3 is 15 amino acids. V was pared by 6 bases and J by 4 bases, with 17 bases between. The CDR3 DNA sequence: TGTGCCAGCAGATGGGCCTCTTTCGAAGCAGATACGCAGTATTTT. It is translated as CASRWASFEADTQYF.

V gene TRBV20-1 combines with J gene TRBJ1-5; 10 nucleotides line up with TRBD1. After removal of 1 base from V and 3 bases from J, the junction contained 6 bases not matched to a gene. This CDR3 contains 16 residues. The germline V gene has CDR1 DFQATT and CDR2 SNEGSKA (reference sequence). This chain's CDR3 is CSARGFGTGDNQPQHF. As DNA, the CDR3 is TGCAGTGCTAGAGGTTTTGGGACAGGGGACAATCAGCCCCAGCATTTT.

CDR3 in DNA: TGTGCCAGCAGCTCCGAGGGAGGAATGCGGGAGACCCAGTACTTC. Its translation is CASSSEGGMRETQYF. The chain has TRBV9 and TRBJ2-7; tentatively, D is TRBD2 (6 bases). The J call may be faulty, since TRBJ2-5 better matches the DNA end. Germline CDR1 and CDR2: SGDLS and YYNGEE. The CDR3 is 15 residues long.

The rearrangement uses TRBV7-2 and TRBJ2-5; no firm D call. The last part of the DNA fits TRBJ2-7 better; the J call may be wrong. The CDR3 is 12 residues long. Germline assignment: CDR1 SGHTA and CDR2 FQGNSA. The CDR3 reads CASSSMFYEQYF. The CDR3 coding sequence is TGTGCCAGCAGCTCTATGTTCTACGAGCAGTACTTC.

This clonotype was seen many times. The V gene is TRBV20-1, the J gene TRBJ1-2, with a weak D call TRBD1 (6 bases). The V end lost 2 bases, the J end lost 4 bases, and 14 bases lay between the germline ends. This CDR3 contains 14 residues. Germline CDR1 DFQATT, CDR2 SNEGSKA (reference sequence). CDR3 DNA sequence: TGCAGTGCTAGACTAGACAGGCCATTCTATGGCTACACCTTC. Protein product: CSARLDRPFYGYTF.

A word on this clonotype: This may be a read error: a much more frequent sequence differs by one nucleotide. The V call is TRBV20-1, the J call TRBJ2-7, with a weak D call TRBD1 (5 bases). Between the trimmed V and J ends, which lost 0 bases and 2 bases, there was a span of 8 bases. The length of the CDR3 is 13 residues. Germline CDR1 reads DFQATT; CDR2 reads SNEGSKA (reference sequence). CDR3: CSARDGHAYEQYF. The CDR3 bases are TGCAGTGCTAGAGACGGACACGCCTACGAGCAGTACTTC.

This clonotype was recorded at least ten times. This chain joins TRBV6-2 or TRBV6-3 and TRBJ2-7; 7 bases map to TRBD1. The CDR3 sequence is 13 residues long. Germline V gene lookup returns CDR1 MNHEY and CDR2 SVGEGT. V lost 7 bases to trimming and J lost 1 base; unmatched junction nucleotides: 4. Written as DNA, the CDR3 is TGTGCCAGCAAGCGACAGGGTTCCTACGAGCAGTACTTC. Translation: CASKRQGSYEQYF.

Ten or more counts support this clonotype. The CDR3 reads CASKLDRTSYEQYF. CDR3 DNA sequence: TGTGCCAGCAAGCTGGACAGGACCTCCTACGAGCAGTACTTC. The V and J genes are TRBV12-3 or TRBV12-4 and TRBJ2-7; 7 bases map to TRBD1. V trimming: 7 bases; J trimming: 0 bases; junction bases outside the gene matches: 6. The CDR3 is made up of 14 amino acids.

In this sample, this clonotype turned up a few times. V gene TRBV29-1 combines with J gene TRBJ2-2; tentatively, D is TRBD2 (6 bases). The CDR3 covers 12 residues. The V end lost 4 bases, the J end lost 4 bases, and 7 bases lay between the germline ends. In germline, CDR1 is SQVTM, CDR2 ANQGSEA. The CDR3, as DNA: TGCAGCGTTGGGGGGGTCACCGGGGAGCTGTTTTTT. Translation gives CSVGGVTGELFF.

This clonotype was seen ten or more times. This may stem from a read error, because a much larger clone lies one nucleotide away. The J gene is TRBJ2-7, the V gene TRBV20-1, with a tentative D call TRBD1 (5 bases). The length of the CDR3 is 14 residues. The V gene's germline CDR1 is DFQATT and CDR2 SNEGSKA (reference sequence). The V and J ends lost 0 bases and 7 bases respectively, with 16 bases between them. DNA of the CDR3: TGCAGTGCTAGAGACAGGGTTTCCTACAATGAGCAGTACTTC. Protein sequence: CSARDRVSYNEQYF.

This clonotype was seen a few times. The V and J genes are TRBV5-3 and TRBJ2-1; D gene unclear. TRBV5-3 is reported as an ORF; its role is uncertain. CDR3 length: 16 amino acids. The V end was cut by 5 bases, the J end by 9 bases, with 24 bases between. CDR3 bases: TGTGCCAGAAGGTCACATGCGCCTCTTCTTTACGGTGAGCAGTTCTTC. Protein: CARRSHAPLLYGEQFF.

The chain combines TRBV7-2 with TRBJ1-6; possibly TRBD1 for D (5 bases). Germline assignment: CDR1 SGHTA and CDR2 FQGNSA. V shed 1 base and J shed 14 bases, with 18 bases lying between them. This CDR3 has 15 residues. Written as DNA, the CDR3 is TGTGCCAGCAGCTTAGGAGGTGGGGCCGCGGGGACCCTCCACTTT. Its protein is CASSLGGGAAGTLHF.

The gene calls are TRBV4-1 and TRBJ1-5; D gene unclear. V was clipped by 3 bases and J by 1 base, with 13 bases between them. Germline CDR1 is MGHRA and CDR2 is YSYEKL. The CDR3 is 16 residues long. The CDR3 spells CASSHRAGGSNQPQHF. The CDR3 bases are TGCGCCAGCAGCCATCGAGCTGGTGGCAGCAATCAGCCCCAGCATTTT.

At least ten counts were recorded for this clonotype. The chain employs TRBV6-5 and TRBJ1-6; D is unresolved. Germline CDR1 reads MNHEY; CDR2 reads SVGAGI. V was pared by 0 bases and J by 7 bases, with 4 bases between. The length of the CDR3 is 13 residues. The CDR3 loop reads CASSYSPNSPLHF. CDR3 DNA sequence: TGTGCCAGCAGTTACTCACCGAATTCACCCCTCCACTTT.

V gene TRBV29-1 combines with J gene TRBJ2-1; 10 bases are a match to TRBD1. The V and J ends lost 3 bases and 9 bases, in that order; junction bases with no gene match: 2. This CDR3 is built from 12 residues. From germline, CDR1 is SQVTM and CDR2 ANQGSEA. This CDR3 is CSVDGDRGEQFF. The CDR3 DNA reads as TGCAGCGTTGATGGGGACAGGGGTGAGCAGTTCTTC.

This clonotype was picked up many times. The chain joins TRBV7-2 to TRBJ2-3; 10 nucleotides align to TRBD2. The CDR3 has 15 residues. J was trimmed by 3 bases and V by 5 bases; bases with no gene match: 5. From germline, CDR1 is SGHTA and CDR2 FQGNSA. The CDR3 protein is CASSKSGGDTDTQYF. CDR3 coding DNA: TGTGCCAGCAGCAAAAGCGGGGGGGATACAGATACGCAGTATTTT.

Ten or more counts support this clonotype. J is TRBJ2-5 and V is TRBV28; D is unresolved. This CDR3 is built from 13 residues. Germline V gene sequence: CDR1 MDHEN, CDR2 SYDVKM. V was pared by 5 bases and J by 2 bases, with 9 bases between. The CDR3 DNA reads TGTGCCAGCAGTCTCAGGCGGCAAGAGACCCAGTACTTC. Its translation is CASSLRRQETQYF.